This TCR beta chain was identified in a study of blood T cell repertoires in COVID-19. The data were produced by immunoSEQ multiplex PCR, yet TCRdb's version contains in-frame clones alone and is incomplete. Of 150,000 to 200,000 clones in the sample, over 85% were seen once. Germline CDR1 reads SGHTA; CDR2 reads FQGNSA. CDR3 length: 17 residues. V lost 6 bases to trimming and J lost 0 bases, with 17 bases between them. The material sequenced was peripheral blood. This chain connects TRBV7-2 to TRBJ2-2; maybe TRBD2 (5 bases). This clonotype was sampled from a woman aged 60-75 years with COVID-19, enrolled during active disease. The DNA for the CDR3 is TGTGCCAGCAGGGAAAGGAGAACGGGATCGAACACCGGGGAGCTGTTTTTT. Translating it yields CASRERRTGSNTGELFF.